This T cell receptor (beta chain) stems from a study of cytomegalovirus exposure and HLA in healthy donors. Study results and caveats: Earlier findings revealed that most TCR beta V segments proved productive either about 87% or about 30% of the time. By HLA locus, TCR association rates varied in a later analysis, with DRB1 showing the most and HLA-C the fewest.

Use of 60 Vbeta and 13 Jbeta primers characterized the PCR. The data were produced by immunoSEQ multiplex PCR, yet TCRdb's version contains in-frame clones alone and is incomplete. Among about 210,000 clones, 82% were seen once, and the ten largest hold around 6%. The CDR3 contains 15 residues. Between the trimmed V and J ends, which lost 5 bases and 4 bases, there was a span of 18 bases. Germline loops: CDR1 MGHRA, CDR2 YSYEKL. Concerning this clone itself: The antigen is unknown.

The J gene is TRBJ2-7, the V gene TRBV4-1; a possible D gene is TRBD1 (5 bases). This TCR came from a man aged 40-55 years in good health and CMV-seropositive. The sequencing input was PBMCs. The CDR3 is CASSAAAGKPYEQYF. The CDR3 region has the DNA TGCGCCAGCAGCGCCGCGGCAGGGAAACCTTACGAGCAGTACTTC.